The 23 T cell receptor beta chains presented below share a single source sample, sequenced in a study of beta chain features in type 1 diabetes. The entirety of the isolated RNA underwent reverse transcription, so expressed TCRB transcripts were sequenced. Libraries were prepared by immunoSEQ multiplex PCR; TCRdb keeps only in-frame clonotypes and omits some of them. In the table there are around 200,000 clones, more than 10% of which are singletons. Sample: central memory CD4+ T cells from blood. Receptors were obtained from a woman aged 18-35 years in good health.

CDR3 sequence reads: CASSLRGAVGNTEAFF. The CDR3 bases are TGTGCCAGCAGCTTAAGAGGAGCAGTGGGTAACACTGAAGCTTTCTTT. V gene TRBV7-2 combines with J gene TRBJ1-1; D is uncertain. Germline CDR1 reads SGHTA; CDR2 reads FQGNSA. Between the trimmed V and J ends, which lost 2 bases and 2 bases, there was a span of 15 bases. The CDR3 consists of 16 residues.

The CDR3 nucleotides read TGTGCCAGCAGCCCCCTAGACGGTGGCTACACCTTC. Translating it yields CASSPLDGGYTF. This chain joins TRBV9 and TRBJ1-2; D unclear. Deletions cut 4 bases from V and 7 bases from J, with 11 bases between. The CDR3 covers 12 residues. Germline V CDR1 and CDR2: SGDLS, YYNGEE.

This clone occurred once. Additional DNA sequences in this sample encode the identical CDR3. The chain couples TRBV2 to TRBJ1-5; D possibly corresponds to TRBD1 (5 bases). The CDR3 loop spans 13 amino acids. Per the germline V gene, CDR1 is SNHLY and CDR2 is FYNNEI. V dropped 7 bases and J dropped 4 bases, with 11 bases sitting between them. The CDR3 is CASTGGGNQPQHF. The CDR3 DNA follows: TGTGCCAGCACTGGCGGGGGAAATCAGCCCCAGCATTTT.

V usage is TRBV6-1 and J usage is TRBJ2-3; 9 nucleotides align to TRBD2. The CDR3 runs to 13 residues. Germline V CDR1 and CDR2: MNHNS, SASEGT. The V gene end was trimmed by 3 bases and the J gene end by 13 bases; junction bases not matched to a gene: 8. This chain's CDR3 is CASSDSQRGVKYF. In DNA form, the CDR3 reads TGTGCCAGCAGTGATAGCCAGCGGGGGGTCAAGTATTTT.

This clone was seen only a few times. The chain employs TRBV6-6 and TRBJ1-1; 7 positions match TRBD1. The CDR3 covers 13 residues. CDR1 and CDR2 (germline): MNHNY, SVGAGI (reference sequence). With V trimmed by 5 bases and J by 2 bases, 2 bases remained unmatched. CDR3 amino acids: CASSNRGNTEAFF. CDR3 DNA: TGTGCCAGCAGTAACAGGGGTAACACTGAAGCTTTCTTT.

This sequence joins TRBV7-9 and TRBJ2-5; 7 positions match TRBD2. In germline, CDR1 is SEHNR, CDR2 FQNEAQ (reference sequence). Trimming removed 6 bases from V and 5 bases from J; junction bases left unmatched: 0. The CDR3 has 11 amino acids. The CDR3 spells CASRRGETQYF. CDR3 coding DNA: TGTGCCAGCAGGCGGGGGGAGACCCAGTACTTC.

This clone was picked up a small number of times. The V gene is TRBV29-1, the J gene TRBJ2-1; TRBD2 might be the D (6 bases). The CDR3 contains 13 residues. Germline V gives CDR1 SQVTM, CDR2 ANQGSEA. Deletions cut 6 bases from V and 7 bases from J, with 16 bases between. The CDR3 sequence is CSVARLDWNEQFF. CDR3 coding DNA: TGCAGCGTCGCCAGACTAGACTGGAATGAGCAGTTCTTC.

V gene TRBV4-3 combines with J gene TRBJ2-7; 13 positions agree with TRBD2. V trimming: 4 bases; J trimming: 6 bases; junction bases outside the gene matches: 6. This CDR3 region has 15 residues. Germline-derived CDR1 and CDR2 are LGHNA and YSLEER. CDR3 region: CASSPGLAGNLEQYF. Written as DNA, the CDR3 is TGCGCCAGCAGCCCGGGACTAGCGGGAAACCTCGAGCAGTACTTC.

A few counts support this clone. The chain is built from TRBV30 and TRBJ2-5, with D unresolved. V was shortened by 0 bases and J by 0 bases, with 5 bases between the two germline ends. The CDR3 length is 13 residues. Per germline, CDR1 GTSNPN and CDR2 SVGIG (reference sequence). For the CDR3, the DNA is TGTGCCTGGAGTGTCCAGTACCAAGAGACCCAGTACTTC. This encodes CAWSVQYQETQYF.

The genes are TRBV27 and TRBJ1-1; D is uncertain. Germline assignment: CDR1 MNHEY and CDR2 SMNVEV (reference sequence). The CDR3 has 14 residues. V lost 3 bases and J lost 1, with 9 bases in between. CDR3 sequence (DNA): TGTGCCAGCAGTTTTAAGGGAGGGAACACTGAAGCTTTCTTT. Translating gives CASSFKGGNTEAFF.

CDR3 residues: CASSRFSGSGGTDTQYF. In nucleotides, the CDR3 is TGTGCCAGCAGTCGTTTTAGCGGGAGCGGAGGCACAGATACGCAGTATTTT. The rearrangement links TRBV27 to TRBJ2-3; 9 bases align to TRBD2. V shed 5 bases and J 1 base; nucleotides not matched to a gene: 10. The CDR3 spans 17 residues. Germline V gene data show CDR1 as MNHEY and CDR2 as SMNVEV (reference sequence).

V and J are TRBV2 and TRBJ2-5; the match to TRBD2 covers 7 bases. Germline CDR1 is SNHLY and CDR2 is FYNNEI. CDR3 length: 15 residues. V trimming: 1 base; J trimming: 5 bases; junction bases outside the gene matches: 7. The chain's CDR3 is CASSEDGGSRETQYF. CDR3 DNA sequence: TGTGCCAGCAGTGAAGACGGCGGGAGCAGGGAGACCCAGTACTTC.

This clone was counted only a few times. This specimen includes other DNA sequences encoding the same CDR3. This chain joins TRBV6-5 and TRBJ1-1, with 8 bases fitting TRBD1. V trimming: 6 bases; J trimming: 1 base; junction bases outside the gene matches: 4. The germline CDR1 and CDR2 sequences are MNHEY and SVGAGI. This CDR3 is 14 amino acids long. This chain's CDR3 is CASSYDRGNTEAFF. As DNA, the CDR3 is TGTGCCAGCAGCTACGACAGGGGGAACACTGAAGCTTTCTTT.

This rearrangement joins TRBV7-2 to TRBJ2-2, with 8 bases fitting TRBD1. Germline CDR1 is SGHTA and CDR2 is FQGNSA. The trim removed 2 bases at V and 2 bases at J, leaving 4 bases unmatched. This CDR3 has 16 residues. The CDR3 nucleotides are TGTGCCAGCAGCTTAACAGGACAGGGTAACACCGGGGAGCTGTTTTTT. It codes for CASSLTGQGNTGELFF.

This clone has a handful of counts. V is TRBV6-6 and J is TRBJ2-6, with D unresolved. The CDR3 is 15 amino acids. The germline V gene has CDR1 MNHNY and CDR2 SVGAGI (reference sequence). V was pared by 5 bases and J by 0 bases, with 8 bases between. This CDR3 reads CASSLGNSGANVLTF. DNA for the CDR3: TGTGCCAGCAGTCTAGGAAACTCTGGGGCCAACGTCCTGACTTTC.

The CDR3: CATAAGGPYEQYF. The CDR3 DNA is TGTGCCACCGCCGCGGGAGGGCCATACGAGCAGTACTTC. The V gene is TRBV15, the J gene TRBJ2-7; 9 bases match TRBD2. The germline V gene encodes CDR1 LNHNV and CDR2 YYDKDF (reference sequence). CDR3 size: 13 residues. V was clipped by 8 bases and J by 4 bases; unmatched bases: 6.

J is TRBJ2-1 and V is TRBV7-2, with 9 positions matching TRBD2. After removal of 4 bases from V and 6 bases from J, the junction contained 10 bases not matched to a gene. Germline V gene sequence: CDR1 SGHTA, CDR2 FQGNSA. This CDR3 has 16 amino acids. CDR3 nucleotide sequence: TGTGCCAGCAGCTCGCCCAGCGGGAGGATGGTCAATGAGCAGTTCTTC. It translates to CASSSPSGRMVNEQFF.

The chain employs TRBV9 and TRBJ2-2; TRBD1 might be the D (5 bases). This CDR3 region has 14 residues. Germline V gene sequence: CDR1 SGDLS, CDR2 YYNGEE. The V end was cut by 0 bases, the J end by 6 bases, with 9 bases between. CDR3 sequence (DNA): TGTGCCAGCAGCGTAGTGGTAGGGGCCGGGGAGCTGTTTTTT. It translates to CASSVVVGAGELFF.

This clone has only a few counts. An end of the junction differs from the germline gene, which may be a read error. The rearrangement uses TRBV7-7 and TRBJ2-7; 7 nucleotides align to TRBD1. The CDR3 is 14 amino acids. Germline values: CDR1 SSHAT, CDR2 FNYEAQ (reference sequence). The CDR3 sequence: CASSLGQNSYEQYF. CDR3 nucleotide sequence: TGTGCTAGCAGCTTGGGACAGAACTCCTACGAGCAGTACTTC. Drawing the rest from reference TRBV7-7 and TRBJ2-7, the complete variable domain is GAGVSQSPRYKVTKRGQDVTLRCDPISSHATLYWYQQALGQGPEFLTYFNYEAQPDKSGLPSDRFSAERPEGSISTLTIQRTEQRDSAMYRCASSLGQNSYEQYFGPGTRLTVT.

Only a few counts were recorded for this clone. The rearrangement links TRBV6-1 to TRBJ2-5; D ambiguous. From germline, CDR1 is MNHNS and CDR2 SASEGT. The CDR3 has 12 amino acids. Trimming shortened V by 1 base and J by 4 bases, and 4 bases separated the two germline ends. The CDR3 loop is CASSEDRETQYF. The CDR3 DNA follows: TGTGCCAGCAGTGAAGATCGAGAGACCCAGTACTTC.

The chain employs TRBV4-1 and TRBJ2-5, with 7 nucleotides matching TRBD2. Per the germline V gene, CDR1 is MGHRA and CDR2 is YSYEKL. There are 16 residues in the CDR3. The V and J ends lost 0 bases and 4 bases, in that order; junction bases with no gene match: 8. The CDR3 DNA reads TGCGCCAGCAGCCAAGAGTCGGGGAGGGGAGGAGAGACCCAGTACTTC. Translating gives CASSQESGRGGETQYF.

The chain links TRBV6-6 to TRBJ2-3; TRBD2 agrees at 11 bases. The ends lost 6 bases at V and 5 bases at J; junction bases unmatched: 10. Looked up from germline, CDR1 is MNHNY and CDR2 is SVGAGI (reference sequence). The CDR3 loop spans 16 amino acids. Here the CDR3 DNA reads TGTGCCAGCAGCACCCTTAGCGGGAGGGGTCGAGATACGCAGTATTTT. Translation gives CASSTLSGRGRDTQYF.

There are a few counts of this clone. The gene calls are TRBV15 and TRBJ2-3; D ambiguous. The CDR3 runs 14 residues. In germline, CDR1 is LNHNV, CDR2 YYDKDF (reference sequence). Trimming removed 3 bases at V and 4 bases at J, with 11 bases between. The CDR3 nucleotides read TGTGCCACCAGCAGTCGAGGAGAAGCAGATACGCAGTATTTT. As protein: CATSSRGEADTQYF.